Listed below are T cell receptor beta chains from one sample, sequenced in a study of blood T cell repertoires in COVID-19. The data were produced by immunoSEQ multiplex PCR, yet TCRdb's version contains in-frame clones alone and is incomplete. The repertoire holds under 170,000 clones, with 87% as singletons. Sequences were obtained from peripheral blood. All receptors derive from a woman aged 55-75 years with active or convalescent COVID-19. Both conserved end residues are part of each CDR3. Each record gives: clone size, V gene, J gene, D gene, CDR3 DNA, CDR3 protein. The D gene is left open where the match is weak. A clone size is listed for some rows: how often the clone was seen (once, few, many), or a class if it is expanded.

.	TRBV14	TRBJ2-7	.	TGTGCCAGCGTGGAAGGGGACTACGAGCAGTACTTC	CASVEGDYEQYF
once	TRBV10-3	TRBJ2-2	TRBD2	TGTGCCATCAGTGAGTCGGTGGGGACTAGCGGCACCGGGGAGCTGTTTTTT	CAISESVGTSGTGELFF
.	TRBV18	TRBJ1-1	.	TGTGCCAGCTCACTCGAAGGGGGAATGCTGAGCACTGAAGCTTTCTTT	CASSLEGGMLSTEAFF
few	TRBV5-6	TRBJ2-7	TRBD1	TGTGCCAGCAGCCGAATGGGACAGATTGTAAGCTACGAGCAGTACTTC	CASSRMGQIVSYEQYF
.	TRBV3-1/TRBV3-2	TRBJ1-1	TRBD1	TGTGCCAGCAGCCCTGGACAGGGGGGAAGGGGGGCTTTCTTT	CASSPGQGGRGAFF
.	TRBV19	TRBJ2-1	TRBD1	TGTGCCAGTAGTTCGTCCGGGACAGAGTACAATGAGCAGTTCTTC	CASSSSGTEYNEQFF
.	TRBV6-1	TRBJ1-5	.	TGTGCCAGCAGTGAATTTGGGCATCAGCCCCAGCATTTT	CASSEFGHQPQHF
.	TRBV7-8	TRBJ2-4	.	TGTGCCAGCAGCTACGTACGCGGGGTAAAAAACATTCAGTACTTC	CASSYVRGVKNIQYF
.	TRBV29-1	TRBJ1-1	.	TGCAGCGCTCCGGACAGGAACACTGAAGCTTTCTTT	CSAPDRNTEAFF
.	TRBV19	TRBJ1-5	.	TGTGCCAGTAGTATATCCCAGAATGCCCGTTTCAATCAGCCCCAGCATTTT	CASSISQNARFNQPQHF
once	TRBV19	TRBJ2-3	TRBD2	TGTGCCAGTAGTGACACTAGCGGGTCAGATACGCAGTATTTT	CASSDTSGSDTQYF
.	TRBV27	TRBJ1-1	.	TGTGCCAGCAGCCCCGGGCGGGGGAACACTGAAGCTTTCTTT	CASSPGRGNTEAFF
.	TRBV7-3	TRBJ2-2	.	TGTGCCAGCAGACCAGGGGTCCAGAACACCGGGGAGCTGTTTTTT	CASRPGVQNTGELFF
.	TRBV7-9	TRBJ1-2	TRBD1	TGTGCCAGCAGCTCGGGACAGGGGGTTTTCTTCTATGGCTACACCTTC	CASSSGQGVFFYGYTF
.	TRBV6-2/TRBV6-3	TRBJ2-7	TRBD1	TGTGCCAGCAGTCGATCCGGGACAGGGGAAGGGGAGCAGTACTTC	CASSRSGTGEGEQYF
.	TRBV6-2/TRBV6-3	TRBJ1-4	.	TGTGCCAGCAGTTTCTCCGGGACATCTAATGAAAAACTGTTTTTT	CASSFSGTSNEKLFF
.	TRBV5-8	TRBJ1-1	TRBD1	TGTGCCAGCAGCACCGGACAGGGGGAAGGGGGTGACACTGAAGCTTTCTTT	CASSTGQGEGGDTEAFF
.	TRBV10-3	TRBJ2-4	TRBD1	TGTGCCATCAGTGACGCGGGACAGGGGGCGAACATTCAGTACTTC	CAISDAGQGANIQYF
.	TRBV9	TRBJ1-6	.	TGTGCCAGCAGCGTATCAGGGGTAGGTTCACCCCTCCACTTT	CASSVSGVGSPLHF
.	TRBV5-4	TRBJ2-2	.	TGTGCCAGCAGCGCCACAGAAAACACCGGGGAGCTGTTTTTT	CASSATENTGELFF
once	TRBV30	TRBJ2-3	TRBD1	TGTGCCTGGAGTGTTTGGGGACAGAGCACAGATACGCAGTATTTT	CAWSVWGQSTDTQYF
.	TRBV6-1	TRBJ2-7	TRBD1	TGTGCCAGCAGTGCATGGACAGGGGATGTGATCTACGAGCAGTACTTC	CASSAWTGDVIYEQYF
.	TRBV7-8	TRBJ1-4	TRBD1	TGTGCCAGCAGCGCCCCAGGGGGAAAAACAACTAATGAAAAACTGTTTTTT	CASSAPGGKTTNEKLFF
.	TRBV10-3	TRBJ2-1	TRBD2	TGTGCCATCAGTGAGTCGGGGGGGGACTACAATGAGCAGTTCTTC	CAISESGGDYNEQFF
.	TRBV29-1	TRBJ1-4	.	TGCAGCGTTGTACCCGGGGTGGGGGAAAAACTGTTTTTT	CSVVPGVGEKLFF
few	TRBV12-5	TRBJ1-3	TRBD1	TGTGCTAGTGGCCAACACTTGACAGGGGCTGGAAACACCATATATTTT	CASGQHLTGAGNTIYF
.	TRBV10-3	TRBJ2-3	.	TGTGCCATCAGTGAAGGAACGGGAAGCACAGATACGCAGTATTTT	CAISEGTGSTDTQYF
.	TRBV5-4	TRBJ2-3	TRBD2	TGTGCCAGCAGCCCCGGGAGCGGGGGGTTCATCCCTCTGGGCACAGATACGCAGTATTTT	CASSPGSGGFIPLGTDTQYF
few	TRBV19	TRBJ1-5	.	TGTGCCAGTTCCGACAGCATGTATAGCAATCAGCCCCAGCATTTT	CASSDSMYSNQPQHF
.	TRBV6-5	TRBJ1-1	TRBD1	TGTGCCAGCAGTCACAGGGGGGGCACGAACACTGAAGCTTTCTTT	CASSHRGGTNTEAFF
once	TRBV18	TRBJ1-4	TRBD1	TGTGCCAGCTCACCAACAATACAGACAGGGACTAATGAAAAACTGTTTTTT	CASSPTIQTGTNEKLFF
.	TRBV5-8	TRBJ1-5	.	TGTGCCAGCACCGTCCCGGGGGGCCGCAATCAGCCCCAGCATTTT	CASTVPGGRNQPQHF
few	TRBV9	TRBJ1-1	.	TGTGCCAGCAGCGGACTTCTTAGCACTGAAGCTTTCTTT	CASSGLLSTEAFF
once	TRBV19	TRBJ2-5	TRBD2	TGTGCGTCGACTAGCGGGGGACAAGAGACCCAGTACTTC	CASTSGGQETQYF
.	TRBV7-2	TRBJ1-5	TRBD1	TGTGCCAGCAGCTTAGAACAGGGGGCTGGCCAGCCCCAGCATTTT	CASSLEQGAGQPQHF
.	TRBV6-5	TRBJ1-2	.	TGTGCCAGCAGTTACGGCAGGGGCTACACCTTC	CASSYGRGYTF
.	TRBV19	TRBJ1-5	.	TGTGCCAGTAGCCTTAACGACTATAGCAATCAGCCCCAGCATTTT	CASSLNDYSNQPQHF
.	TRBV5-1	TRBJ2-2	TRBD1	TGCGCCAGCAGCCCAACGACAGGGGCTCCCGGGGAGCTGTTTTTT	CASSPTTGAPGELFF
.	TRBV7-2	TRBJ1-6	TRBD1	TGTGCCAGCAGCCCGACAGGGGGCTTATATAATTCACCCCTCCACTTT	CASSPTGGLYNSPLHF
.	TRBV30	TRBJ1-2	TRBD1	TGTGCCTACCAGGGGGGAAACTATGGCTACACCTTC	CAYQGGNYGYTF
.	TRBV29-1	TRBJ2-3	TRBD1	TGCAGCGTATCTCCGGGACAGGTCACAGATACGCAGTATTTT	CSVSPGQVTDTQYF
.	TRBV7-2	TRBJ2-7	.	TGTGCCAGCAGCTTAGTGCAGGGTATCGGAAACGAGCAGTACTTC	CASSLVQGIGNEQYF
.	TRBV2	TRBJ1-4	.	TGTGCCAGCAGTGAAGCGGACAGCCTTAATGAAAAACTGTTTTTT	CASSEADSLNEKLFF
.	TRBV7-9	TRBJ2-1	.	TGTGCCAGCAGCTTACAGGGAAGTGCCTACAATGAGCAGTTCTTC	CASSLQGSAYNEQFF
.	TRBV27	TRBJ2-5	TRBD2	TGTGCCAGCAGTCTAATGACTAGCGGGGGCCAAGAGACCCAGTACTTC	CASSLMTSGGQETQYF
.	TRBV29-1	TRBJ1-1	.	TGCAGCGTTGAAGTACAGCAGAACACTGAAGCTTTCTTT	CSVEVQQNTEAFF
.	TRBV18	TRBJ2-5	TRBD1	TGTGCCAGCTCACTTTTGGACAGGTACCAAGAGACCCAGTACTTC	CASSLLDRYQETQYF